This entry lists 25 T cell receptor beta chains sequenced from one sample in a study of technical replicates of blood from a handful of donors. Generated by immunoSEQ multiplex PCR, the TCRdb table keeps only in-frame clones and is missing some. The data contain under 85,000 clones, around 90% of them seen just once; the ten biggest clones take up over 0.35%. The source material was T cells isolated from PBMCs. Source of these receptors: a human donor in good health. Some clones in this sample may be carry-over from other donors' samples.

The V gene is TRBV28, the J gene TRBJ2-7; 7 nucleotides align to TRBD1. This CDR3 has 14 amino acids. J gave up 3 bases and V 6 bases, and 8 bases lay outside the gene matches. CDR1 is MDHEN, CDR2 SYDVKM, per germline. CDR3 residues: CASRTGFQLYEQYF. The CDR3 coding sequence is TGTGCCAGCAGGACAGGGTTCCAGCTCTACGAGCAGTACTTC.

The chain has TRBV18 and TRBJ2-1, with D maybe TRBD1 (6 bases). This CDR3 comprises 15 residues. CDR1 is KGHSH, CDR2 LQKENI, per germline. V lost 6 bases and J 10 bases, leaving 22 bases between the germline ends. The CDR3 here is CASSISGTPTREQFF. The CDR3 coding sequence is TGTGCCAGCTCGATATCCGGGACACCAACCCGGGAGCAGTTCTTC.

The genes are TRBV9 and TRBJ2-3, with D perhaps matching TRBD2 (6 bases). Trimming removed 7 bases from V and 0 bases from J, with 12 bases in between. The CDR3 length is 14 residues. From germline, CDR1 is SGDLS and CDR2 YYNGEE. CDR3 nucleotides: TGTGCCAGCGACGACGGGACTAGCACAGATACGCAGTATTTT. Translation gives CASDDGTSTDTQYF.

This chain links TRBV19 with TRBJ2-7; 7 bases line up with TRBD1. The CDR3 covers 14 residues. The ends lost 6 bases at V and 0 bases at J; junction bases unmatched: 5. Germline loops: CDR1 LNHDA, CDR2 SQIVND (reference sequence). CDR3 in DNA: TGTGCCAGTAGGGGGACAGTCTCCTCCTACGAGCAGTACTTC. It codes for CASRGTVSSYEQYF.

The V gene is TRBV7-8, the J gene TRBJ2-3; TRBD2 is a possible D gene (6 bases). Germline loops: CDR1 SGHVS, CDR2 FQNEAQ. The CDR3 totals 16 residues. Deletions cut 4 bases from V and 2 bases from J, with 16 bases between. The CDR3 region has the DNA TGTGCCAGCAGCTCCATGGCCCTAGCGTCCACAGATACGCAGTATTTT. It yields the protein CASSSMALASTDTQYF.

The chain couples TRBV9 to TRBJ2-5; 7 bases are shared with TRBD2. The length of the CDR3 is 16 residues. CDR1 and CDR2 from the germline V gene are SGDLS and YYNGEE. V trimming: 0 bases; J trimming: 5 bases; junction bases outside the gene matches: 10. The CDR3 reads CASSVDAGDGVETQYF. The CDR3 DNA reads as TGTGCCAGCAGCGTAGATGCGGGAGACGGGGTGGAGACCCAGTACTTC.

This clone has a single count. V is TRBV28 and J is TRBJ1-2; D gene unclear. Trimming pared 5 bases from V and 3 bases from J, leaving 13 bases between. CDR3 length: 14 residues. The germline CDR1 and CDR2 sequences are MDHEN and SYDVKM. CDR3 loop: CASSPNSVYYGYTF. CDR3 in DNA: TGTGCCAGCAGTCCCAATTCGGTTTACTATGGCTACACCTTC.

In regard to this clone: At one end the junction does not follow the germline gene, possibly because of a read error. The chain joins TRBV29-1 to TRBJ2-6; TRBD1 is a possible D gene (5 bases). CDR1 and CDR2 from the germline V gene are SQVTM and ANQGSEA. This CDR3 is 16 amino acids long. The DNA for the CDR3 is TGCAGCGTTGAATCCAGCGTCGAGGCTGGGGCCAACGCCCTGACTTTC. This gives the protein CSVESSVEAGANALTF.

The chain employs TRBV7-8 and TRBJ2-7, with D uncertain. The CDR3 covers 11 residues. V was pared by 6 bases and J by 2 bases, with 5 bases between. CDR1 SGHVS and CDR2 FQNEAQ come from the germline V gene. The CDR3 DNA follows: TGTGCCAGCAGTTCGGCCTACGAGCAGTACTTC. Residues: CASSSAYEQYF.

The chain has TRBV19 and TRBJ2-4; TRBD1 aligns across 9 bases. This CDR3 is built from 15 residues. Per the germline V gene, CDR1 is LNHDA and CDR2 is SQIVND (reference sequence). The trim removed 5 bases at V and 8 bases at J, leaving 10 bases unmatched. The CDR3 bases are TGTGCCAGTAGTCCCTCCGGGACAGGGTTGGACATTCAGTACTTC. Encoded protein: CASSPSGTGLDIQYF.

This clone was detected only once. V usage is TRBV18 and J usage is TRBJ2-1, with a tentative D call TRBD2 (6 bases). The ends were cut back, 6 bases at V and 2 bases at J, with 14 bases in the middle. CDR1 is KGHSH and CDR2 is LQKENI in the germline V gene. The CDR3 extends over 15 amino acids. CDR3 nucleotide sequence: TGTGCCAGCTCCCCGTCCGGGAGAACCTACAATGAGCAGTTCTTC. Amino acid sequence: CASSPSGRTYNEQFF.

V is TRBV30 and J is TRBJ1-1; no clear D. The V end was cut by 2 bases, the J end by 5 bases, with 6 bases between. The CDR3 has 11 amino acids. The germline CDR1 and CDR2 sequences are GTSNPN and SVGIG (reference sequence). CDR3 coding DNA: TGTGCCTGGAGTTACAGAACTGAAGCTTTCTTT. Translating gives CAWSYRTEAFF.

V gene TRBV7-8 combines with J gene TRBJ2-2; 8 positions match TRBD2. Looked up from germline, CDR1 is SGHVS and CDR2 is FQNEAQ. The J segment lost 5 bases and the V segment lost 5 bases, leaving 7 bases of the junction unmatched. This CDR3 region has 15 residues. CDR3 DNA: TGTGCCAGCAGCCTCCGACCGGGAGGGACCGGGGAGCTGTTTTTT. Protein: CASSLRPGGTGELFF.

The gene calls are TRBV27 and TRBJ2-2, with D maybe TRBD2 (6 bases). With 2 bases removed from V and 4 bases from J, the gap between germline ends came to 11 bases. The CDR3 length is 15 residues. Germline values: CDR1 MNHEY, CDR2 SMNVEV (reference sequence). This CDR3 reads CASSLQLATTGELFF. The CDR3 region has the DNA TGTGCCAGCAGTTTACAACTAGCAACCACCGGGGAGCTGTTTTTT.

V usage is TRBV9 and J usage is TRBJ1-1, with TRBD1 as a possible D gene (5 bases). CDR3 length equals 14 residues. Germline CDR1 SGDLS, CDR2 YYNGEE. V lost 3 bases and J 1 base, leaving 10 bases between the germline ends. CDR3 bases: TGTGCCAGCAGCGCAAATACAGGGAACACTGAAGCTTTCTTT. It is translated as CASSANTGNTEAFF. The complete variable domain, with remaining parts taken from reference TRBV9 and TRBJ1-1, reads DSGVTQTPKHLITATGQRVTLRCSPRSGDLSVYWYQQSLDQGLQFLIQYYNGEERAKGNILERFSAQQFPDLHSELNLSSLELGDSALYFCASSANTGNTEAFFGQGTRLTVV.

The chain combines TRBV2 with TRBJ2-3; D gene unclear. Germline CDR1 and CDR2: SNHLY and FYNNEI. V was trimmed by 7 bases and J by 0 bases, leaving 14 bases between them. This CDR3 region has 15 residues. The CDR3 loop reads CASKYPTSSTDTQYF. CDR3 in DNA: TGTGCCAGCAAGTACCCCACATCAAGCACAGATACGCAGTATTTT.

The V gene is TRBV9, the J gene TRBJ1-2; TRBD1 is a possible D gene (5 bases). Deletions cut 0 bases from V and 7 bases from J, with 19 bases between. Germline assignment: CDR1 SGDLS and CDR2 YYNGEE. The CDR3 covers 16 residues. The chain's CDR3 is CASSVVGGASMGGYTF. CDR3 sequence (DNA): TGTGCCAGCAGCGTAGTTGGAGGGGCTAGTATGGGTGGCTACACCTTC. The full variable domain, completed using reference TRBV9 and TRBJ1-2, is DSGVTQTPKHLITATGQRVTLRCSPRSGDLSVYWYQQSLDQGLQFLIQYYNGEERAKGNILERFSAQQFPDLHSELNLSSLELGDSALYFCASSVVGGASMGGYTFGSGTRLTVV.

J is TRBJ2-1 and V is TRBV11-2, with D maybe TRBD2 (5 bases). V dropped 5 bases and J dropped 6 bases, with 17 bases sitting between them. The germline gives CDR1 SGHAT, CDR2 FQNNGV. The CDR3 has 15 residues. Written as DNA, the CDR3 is TGTGCCAGCAGCGCTATATTGGGAGACTTCAATGAGCAGTTCTTC. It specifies CASSAILGDFNEQFF.

The DNA for the CDR3 is TGTGCCAGTAGTCCCGGGACAGGGAAAACTGAAGCTTTCTTT. It encodes CASSPGTGKTEAFF. The genes are TRBV19 and TRBJ1-1; 9 bases are shared with TRBD1. This CDR3 comprises 14 residues. With 5 bases clipped from V and 5 bases from J, the junction kept 6 bases outside the gene matches. Germline V gives CDR1 LNHDA, CDR2 SQIVND (reference sequence).

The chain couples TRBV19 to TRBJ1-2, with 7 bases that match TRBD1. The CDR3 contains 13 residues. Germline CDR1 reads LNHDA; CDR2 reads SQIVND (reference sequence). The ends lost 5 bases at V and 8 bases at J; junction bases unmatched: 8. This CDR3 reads CASSFLDRAGYTF. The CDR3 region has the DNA TGTGCCAGTAGTTTCCTAGACAGGGCAGGCTACACCTTC.

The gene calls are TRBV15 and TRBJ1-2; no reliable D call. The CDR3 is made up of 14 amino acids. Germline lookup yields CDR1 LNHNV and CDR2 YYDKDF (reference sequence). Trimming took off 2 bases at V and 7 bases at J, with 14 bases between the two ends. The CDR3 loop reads CATSRPLAGIGYTF. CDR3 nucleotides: TGTGCCACCAGCAGACCGTTGGCGGGAATTGGCTACACCTTC.

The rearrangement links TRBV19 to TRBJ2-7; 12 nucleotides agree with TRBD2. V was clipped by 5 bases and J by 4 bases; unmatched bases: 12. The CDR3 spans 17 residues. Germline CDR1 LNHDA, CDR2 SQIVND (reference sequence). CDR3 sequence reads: CASSPRWTSGMSYEQYF. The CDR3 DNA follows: TGTGCCAGTAGTCCAAGGTGGACTAGCGGGATGAGTTACGAGCAGTACTTC.

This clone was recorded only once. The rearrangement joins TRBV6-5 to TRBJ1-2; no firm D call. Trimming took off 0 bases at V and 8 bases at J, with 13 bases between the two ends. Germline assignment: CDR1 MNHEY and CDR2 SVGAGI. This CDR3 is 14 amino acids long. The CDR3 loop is CASSYSMVGSGYTF. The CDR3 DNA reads TGTGCCAGCAGTTACTCGATGGTGGGGAGCGGCTACACCTTC.

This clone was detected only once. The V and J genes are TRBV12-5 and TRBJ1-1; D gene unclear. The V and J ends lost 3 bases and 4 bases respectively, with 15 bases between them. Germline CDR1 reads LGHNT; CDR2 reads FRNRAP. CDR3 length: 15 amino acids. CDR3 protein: CASGFFGSGVTEAFF. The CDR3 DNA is TGTGCTAGTGGTTTTTTTGGGAGCGGGGTCACTGAAGCTTTCTTT.

The CDR3 DNA reads TGTGCCAGCAGCCAAGTTGGCTTTCTTAGGGGACTGGCCCCCCCCGGGGAGCTGTTTTTT. This codes for CASSQVGFLRGLAPPGELFF. V is TRBV14 and J is TRBJ2-2; a weak D match, TRBD2 (6 bases). CDR1 and CDR2 (germline): SGHDN, FVKESK. Trimming left V 1 base short and J 6 bases short, with 27 bases between. The CDR3 totals 20 residues.